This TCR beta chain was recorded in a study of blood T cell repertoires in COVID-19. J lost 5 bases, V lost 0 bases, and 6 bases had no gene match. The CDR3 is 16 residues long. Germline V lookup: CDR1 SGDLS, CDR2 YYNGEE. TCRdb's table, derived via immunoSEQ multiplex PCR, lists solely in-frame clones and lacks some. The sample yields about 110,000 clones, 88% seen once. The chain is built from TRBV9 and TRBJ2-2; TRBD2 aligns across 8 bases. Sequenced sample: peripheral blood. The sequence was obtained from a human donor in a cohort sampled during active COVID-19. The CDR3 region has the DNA TGTGCCAGCAGCGTAGGGCTAGCGGGTACGACCGGGGAGCTGTTTTTT. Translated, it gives CASSVGLAGTTGELFF.